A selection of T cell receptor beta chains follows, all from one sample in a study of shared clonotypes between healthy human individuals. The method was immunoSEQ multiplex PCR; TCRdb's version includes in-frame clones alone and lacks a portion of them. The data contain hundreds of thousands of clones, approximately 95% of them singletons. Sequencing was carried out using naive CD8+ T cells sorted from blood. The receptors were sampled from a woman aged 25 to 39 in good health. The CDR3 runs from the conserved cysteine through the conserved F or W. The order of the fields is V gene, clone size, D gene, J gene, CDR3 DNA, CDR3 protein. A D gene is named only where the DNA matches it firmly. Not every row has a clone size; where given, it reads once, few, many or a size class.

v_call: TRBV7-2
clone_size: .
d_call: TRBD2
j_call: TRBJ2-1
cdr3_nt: TGTGCCAGCAGCTTAGTACTAGCGGGGAACAATGAGCAGTTCTTC
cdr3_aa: CASSLVLAGNNEQFF

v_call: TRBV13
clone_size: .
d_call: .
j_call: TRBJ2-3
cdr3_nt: TGTGCCAGCAGCCGCACTGCTGGGGGCACAGATACGCAGTATTTT
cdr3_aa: CASSRTAGGTDTQYF

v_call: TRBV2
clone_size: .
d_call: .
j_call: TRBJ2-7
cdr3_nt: TGTGCCACCTTAGAAGAGACCATATACGAGCAGTACTTC
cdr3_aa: CATLEETIYEQYF

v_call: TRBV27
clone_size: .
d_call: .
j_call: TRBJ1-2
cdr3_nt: TGTGCCAGCAGTTTAGCCGGGAGCCCTCTAAATGGCTACACCTTC
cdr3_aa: CASSLAGSPLNGYTF

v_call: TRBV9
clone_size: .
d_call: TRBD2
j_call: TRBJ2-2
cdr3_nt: TGTGCCAGCAGCGGAAGTAGCGGGAGACGGGCCGGGGAGCTGTTTTTT
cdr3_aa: CASSGSSGRRAGELFF

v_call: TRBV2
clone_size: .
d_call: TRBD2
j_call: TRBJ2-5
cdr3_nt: TGTGCCAGTACTAGCGGGAGGGCCGAAAAGACCCAGTACTTC
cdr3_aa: CASTSGRAEKTQYF

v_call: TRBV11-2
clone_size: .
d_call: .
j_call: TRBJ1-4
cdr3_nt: TGTGCCAGCAGCTTAGATGATGAAAAACTGTTTTTT
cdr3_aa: CASSLDDEKLFF

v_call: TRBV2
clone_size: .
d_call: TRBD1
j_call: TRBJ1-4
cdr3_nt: TGTGCCAGCAGTCTCGAGAACAGGGGTAAAAATGAAAAACTGTTTTTT
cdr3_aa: CASSLENRGKNEKLFF

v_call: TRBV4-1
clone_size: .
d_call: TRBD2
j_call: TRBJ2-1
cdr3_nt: TGCGCCAGCAGCCAAGTCTCTGGCGGGGGGTCCTACAATGAGCAGTTCTTC
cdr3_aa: CASSQVSGGGSYNEQFF

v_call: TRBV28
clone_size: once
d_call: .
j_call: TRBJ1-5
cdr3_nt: TGTGCCAGCAGTTTGCAGGGCTCCAGGGGCAATCAGCCCCAGCATTTT
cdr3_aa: CASSLQGSRGNQPQHF

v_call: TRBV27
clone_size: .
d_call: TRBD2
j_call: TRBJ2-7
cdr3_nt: TGTGCCAGCGGACTAGCGGGAGGGCCTGGCGAGCAGTACTTC
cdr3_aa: CASGLAGGPGEQYF

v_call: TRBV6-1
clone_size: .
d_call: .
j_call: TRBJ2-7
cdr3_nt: TGTGCCAGCAGTGAAGGGCCTCTGAACGATTACGAGCAGTACTTC
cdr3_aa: CASSEGPLNDYEQYF

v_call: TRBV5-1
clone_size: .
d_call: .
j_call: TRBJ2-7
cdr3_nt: TGCGCCAGCAGCTTGGCCAATGCTAACTACGAGCAGTACTTC
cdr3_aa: CASSLANANYEQYF

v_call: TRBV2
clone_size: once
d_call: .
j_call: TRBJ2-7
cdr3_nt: TGTGCCAGCAGTACGGACAGCCGAATCTCCTACGAGCAGTACTTC
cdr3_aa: CASSTDSRISYEQYF

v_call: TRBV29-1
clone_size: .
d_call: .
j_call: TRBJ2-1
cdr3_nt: TGCAGCGTTCCCTTGAGCTCCTACAATGAGCAGTTCTTC
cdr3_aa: CSVPLSSYNEQFF

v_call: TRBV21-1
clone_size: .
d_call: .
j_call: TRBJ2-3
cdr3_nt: TGTGCCAGCAGCAACACTAGCGGAAGCACAGATACGCAGTATTTT
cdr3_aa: CASSNTSGSTDTQYF

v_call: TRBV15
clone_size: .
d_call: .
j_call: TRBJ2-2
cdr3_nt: TGTGCCACCAGCAGAGATAAGAATAGCGCGAACACCGGGGAGCTGTTTTTT
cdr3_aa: CATSRDKNSANTGELFF

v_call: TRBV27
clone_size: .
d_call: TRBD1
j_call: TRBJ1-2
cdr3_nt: TGTGCCAGCAGGCAAGACAGGGAAAGCTATGGCTACACCTTC
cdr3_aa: CASRQDRESYGYTF

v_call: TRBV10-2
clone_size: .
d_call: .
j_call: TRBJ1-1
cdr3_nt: TGCGCCAGCAGTGACAGGCAGTGGGAAGCTTTCTTT
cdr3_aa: CASSDRQWEAFF

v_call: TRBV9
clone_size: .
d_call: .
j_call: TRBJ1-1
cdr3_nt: TGTGCCAGCAGCTCGGATTTAAACACTGAAGCTTTCTTT
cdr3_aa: CASSSDLNTEAFF

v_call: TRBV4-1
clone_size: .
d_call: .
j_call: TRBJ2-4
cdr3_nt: TGCGCCAGCAGCCCCGAGGGCCGGGGGGCCAAAAACATTCAGTACTTC
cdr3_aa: CASSPEGRGAKNIQYF

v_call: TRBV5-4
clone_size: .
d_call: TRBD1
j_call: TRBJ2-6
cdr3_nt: TGTGCCAGCAGCCTCGGGACAGGGAGGCCTGGGGCCAACGTCCTGACTTTC
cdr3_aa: CASSLGTGRPGANVLTF